The T cell receptor beta chain described here comes from a study of early T cells in non-severe SARS-CoV-2 infection. Looking at the study overall: Bulk RNA isolated from unsorted whole blood underwent sequencing; chains were not paired.

Researchers tagged individual cDNA molecules with unique molecular identifiers. TCRdb used MiXCR to reprocess the 5' RACE reads, holding one entry per CDR3 protein. The data contain fewer than 50,000 distinct CDR3 sequences, about 12% of them singletons. The study, taken as a whole, reports: Anti-spike CD8 responses were favored by VDJdb matching, which missed private and CD4 specificities.

The CDR3 loop spans 14 amino acids. The germline V gene has CDR1 SNHLY and CDR2 FYNNEI. V gave up 8 bases and J gave up 2 bases, with 12 bases separating them. This clonotype was seen at least ten times. The antigen is undetermined. This receptor was taken from an adult who was a healthcare worker with PCR-confirmed SARS-CoV-2 infection or an uninfected control (not recorded which). The V call is TRBV2, the J call TRBJ1-4; the D gene is possibly TRBD1 (5 bases). Input material: whole blood. CDR3 in DNA: TGTGCCAGCGGACACCCCACGACTAATGAAAAACTGTTTTTT. It encodes CASGHPTTNEKLFF.